The 32 T cell receptor beta chains below all came from one sample that was sequenced in a study of blood T cells in healthy people across ages. The use of a sample-barcoded 5' primer and a J-beta primer mix characterized a second PCR of roughly 7 to 11 cycles. TCRdb reprocessed the 5' RACE reads via MiXCR and lists one record per CDR3 protein. The profile shows about 1 million distinct CDR3 sequences, under 30% of them singletons. The same data also contributed to another study, on T cells of mothers and their children.

The sample was blood. The receptors were gathered from a girl aged 2 to 9 in good health.

The rearrangement uses TRBV21-1 and TRBJ1-2; no check of the table's D call, TRBD1, against the DNA was made. TRBV21-1 is termed a pseudogene. CDR3 length: 16 residues. The CDR3 DNA sequence: TGTGCCAGCAGCAAAGCGCACAGGGGGCAGGGGTATGGCTACACCTTC. Amino acid sequence: CASSKAHRGQGYGYTF.

This clonotype was seen ten or more times. This chain uses TRBV7-9 with TRBJ2-5; D is unresolved. The CDR3 covers 14 residues. Germline V gene lookup returns CDR1 SEHNR and CDR2 FQNEAQ (reference sequence). The ends were cut back, 1 base at V and 5 bases at J, with 11 bases in the middle. The CDR3 region is CASSLVSPRETQYF. Here the CDR3 DNA reads TGTGCCAGCAGCTTAGTCAGCCCAAGGGAGACCCAGTACTTC.

The chain is built from TRBV20-1 and TRBJ1-2; TRBD1 aligns across 7 bases. The V gene's germline CDR1 is DFQATT and CDR2 SNEGSKA (reference sequence). The CDR3 is 14 amino acids. In DNA, the CDR3 is TGCAGCCCCGGGGTGGACAGGACTAACTATGGCTACACCTTC. It codes for CSPGVDRTNYGYTF.

The rearrangement joins TRBV29-1 to TRBJ2-1; the D gene is possibly TRBD2 (6 bases). The DNA end favors TRBJ2-7, so the J call may be wrong. Per the germline V gene, CDR1 is SQVTM and CDR2 is ANQGSEA. The CDR3 is 13 amino acids. CDR3: CSVEPGLGGEQYF. CDR3 sequence (DNA): TGCAGCGTTGAGCCCGGGCTTGGGGGGGAGCAGTACTTC.

The chain is built from TRBV29-1 and TRBJ2-5, with 7 bases lining up with TRBD2. In germline, CDR1 is SQVTM, CDR2 ANQGSEA. J was trimmed by 3 bases and V by 4 bases; bases with no gene match: 2. CDR3 length equals 12 residues. The CDR3: CSVAAGEETQYF. The CDR3 DNA is TGCAGCGTTGCTGCGGGAGAAGAGACCCAGTACTTC.

This clonotype occurred a few times. The V gene is TRBV2, the J gene TRBJ2-6; D is uncertain. The CDR3 totals 17 residues. With 3 bases removed from V and 0 bases from J, the gap between germline ends came to 12 bases. Germline CDR1 and CDR2: SNHLY and FYNNEI. The CDR3 bases are TGTGCCAGCAGTGAGGCAGCAGGATACTCTGGGGCCAACGTCCTGACTTTC. Translating gives CASSEAAGYSGANVLTF.

The chain has TRBV29-1 and TRBJ2-5, with 11 bases aligning to TRBD1. Near its end, the DNA agrees better with TRBJ2-1, so the J call may be wrong. The CDR3 runs to 11 residues. The germline V gene has CDR1 SQVTM and CDR2 ANQGSEA. CDR3 DNA sequence: TGCAGCGACGGACAGGGGGCTGGGCAGTTCTTC. Its protein product is CSDGQGAGQFF.

This rearrangement joins TRBV28 to TRBJ2-1; D uncertain. The last part of the DNA fits TRBJ2-5 better; the J call may be wrong. This CDR3 has 16 residues. Germline CDR1 reads MDHEN; CDR2 reads SYDVKM. The CDR3 here is CASSPLRLTLGETQYF. Written as DNA, the CDR3 is TGTGCCAGCAGCCCCCTCCGCCTCACGCTCGGAGAGACCCAGTACTTC.

The rearrangement links TRBV5-6 to TRBJ2-5; the D is unclear. The assigned J gene may be wrong: the sequence end matches TRBJ2-7 better. The CDR3 extends over 13 amino acids. From germline, CDR1 is SGHDT and CDR2 YYEEEE. As DNA, the CDR3 is TGTGCCAGCAGCTTGTATAATAGCTACGAGCAGTACTTC. Protein product: CASSLYNSYEQYF.

The chain has TRBV10-3 and TRBJ1-4; tentative D call: TRBD1 (6 bases). Germline loops: CDR1 ENHRY, CDR2 SYGVKD. This CDR3 comprises 13 residues. V lost 8 bases and J lost 5, with 12 bases in between. In DNA form, the CDR3 reads TGTGCCATCCAACAGGGCCTCAATGAAAAACTGTTTTTT. This sequence encodes CAIQQGLNEKLFF.

This clonotype has just a few counts. The chain uses TRBV6-2 or TRBV6-3 and TRBJ2-7, with 9 bases that match TRBD1. CDR1 is MNHEY, CDR2 SVGEGT, per germline. Trimming at V came to 8 bases and at J to 4 bases, leaving 9 bases not matched to a gene. The CDR3 has 14 amino acids. The CDR3 DNA follows: TGTGCCAGCGGACAGGGGACCTCAGGATACGAGCAGTACTTC. It yields the protein CASGQGTSGYEQYF.

This clonotype has a handful of counts. The V and J genes are TRBV12-3 or TRBV12-4 and TRBJ1-1; tentative D call: TRBD1 (6 bases). The CDR3 consists of 16 residues. The V and J ends lost 4 bases and 6 bases respectively, with 21 bases between them. The CDR3: CASSYGPAPTGSEAFF. The CDR3 DNA is TGTGCCAGCAGTTACGGACCCGCTCCGACAGGCTCTGAAGCTTTCTTT.

The rearrangement joins TRBV10-3 to TRBJ2-5; TRBD2 agrees at 13 bases. The end of the DNA fits TRBJ2-7 better, so the J call may be wrong. Germline V gene lookup returns CDR1 ENHRY and CDR2 SYGVKD. CDR3 length equals 18 residues. Written as DNA, the CDR3 is TGTGCCATCAGTGAGTCGGAGGGACTAGCGGGGAGCCTTTCCGAGCAGTACTTC. This encodes CAISESEGLAGSLSEQYF.

The chain has TRBV3-1 and TRBJ2-7, with TRBD1 matching 7 bases. CDR1 and CDR2 (germline): LGHDT, YNNKEL (reference sequence). With V trimmed by 10 bases and J by 6 bases, 9 bases remained unmatched. The CDR3 covers 12 residues. This chain's CDR3 is CANRGGSTEQYF. The CDR3, as DNA: TGTGCCAACAGGGGCGGTTCAACCGAGCAGTACTTC.

The chain uses TRBV29-1 and TRBJ2-1; D call uncertain. V gave up 7 bases and J gave up 2 bases, with 15 bases separating them. The CDR3 covers 14 residues. CDR1 is SQVTM and CDR2 is ANQGSEA in the germline V gene. In DNA form, the CDR3 reads TGCAGCGCCTTAGGTAGTATGACCTACAATGAGCAGTTCTTC. Residues: CSALGSMTYNEQFF.

A few counts support this clonotype. The rearrangement links TRBV12-3 or TRBV12-4 to TRBJ1-1; D remains unclear. CDR3 length: 14 residues. V lost 3 bases and J lost 0, with 8 bases in between. The CDR3 DNA reads as TGTGCCAGCAGTTTCTCAGTGGTGAACACTGAAGCTTTCTTT. It translates to CASSFSVVNTEAFF.

The CDR3 coding sequence is TGCGCCAGCAGAGCGGGGGCATCCTCCTACGAGCAGTACTTC. It yields the protein CASRAGASSYEQYF. The chain uses TRBV5-1 and TRBJ2-1; 8 bases align to TRBD2. The better agreement between TRBJ2-7 and the DNA end casts doubt on the J call. From germline, CDR1 is SGHRS and CDR2 YFSETQ. The CDR3 runs 14 residues.

This sequence joins TRBV29-1 and TRBJ2-5; D uncertain. V was trimmed by 3 bases and J by 7 bases, leaving 9 bases between them. This CDR3 spans 11 amino acids. Germline V gives CDR1 SQVTM, CDR2 ANQGSEA. The DNA for the CDR3 is TGCAGCGTTGACTTACGAGGGACCCAGTACTTC. This encodes CSVDLRGTQYF.

About this clonotype: A much larger clone is a single base away; this may be a read error. This chain uses TRBV4-1 with TRBJ2-4; 14 bases are shared with TRBD2. This CDR3 comprises 17 residues. Germline V gives CDR1 MGHRA, CDR2 YSYEKL. With 5 bases clipped from V and 9 bases from J, the junction kept 12 bases outside the gene matches. CDR3 sequence: CASSVQTSGRDNGIQYF. In DNA form, the CDR3 reads TGCGCCAGCAGCGTGCAGACTAGCGGGAGGGACAACGGCATTCAGTACTTC.

This chain connects TRBV10-3 to TRBJ1-2; D uncertain. V was clipped by 6 bases and J by 3 bases, with 14 bases between them. Germline V lookup: CDR1 ENHRY, CDR2 SYGVKD. This CDR3 region has 14 residues. The DNA for the CDR3 is TGTGCCATCAGCGAGCCAGGCGGGGACTATGGCTACACCTTC. Translating it yields CAISEPGGDYGYTF.

This clonotype was counted between two and nine times. This chain uses TRBV24-1 with TRBJ2-3; 10 bases are a match to TRBD1. V trimming: 7 bases; J trimming: 2 bases; junction bases outside the gene matches: 17. Germline loops: CDR1 KGHDR, CDR2 SFDVKD. The CDR3 contains 19 residues. The CDR3 DNA reads TGTGCCACCAGCGGCGGGGGACAGGGGAGTCGGTATCACACAGATACGCAGTATTTT. Translating it yields CATSGGGQGSRYHTDTQYF.

This clonotype has more than one count but fewer than ten. The chain joins TRBV7-3 to TRBJ2-5; a weak D match, TRBD2 (6 bases). The V gene lost 1 base and the J gene lost 5 bases, with 14 bases spanning the gap. Germline CDR1 reads SGHTA; CDR2 reads FQGTGA. The CDR3 runs to 15 residues. The CDR3 region has the DNA TGTGCCAGCAGCTTAAATCGGAGGGGTGGGGAGACCCAGTACTTC. It yields the protein CASSLNRRGGETQYF. The full variable domain, its missing parts supplied by reference TRBV7-3 and TRBJ2-5, is GAGVSQTPSNKVTEKGKYVELRCDPISGHTALYWYRQSLGQGPEFLIYFQGTGAADDSGLPNDRFFAVRPEGSVSTLKIQRTERGDSAVYLCASSLNRRGGETQYFGPGTRLLVL.

The rearrangement links TRBV20-1 to TRBJ2-5, with 7 bases identical to TRBD2. J lost 1 base, V lost 3 bases, and 8 bases had no gene match. The CDR3 sequence is 15 residues long. CDR1 is DFQATT and CDR2 is SNEGSKA in the germline V gene (reference sequence). The CDR3: CSASRDYVIQETQYF. CDR3 nucleotides: TGCAGTGCTAGCCGGGACTATGTCATCCAAGAGACCCAGTACTTC.

Comments on this clonotype: Germline and junction disagree at one end, which may indicate a read error. V gene TRBV29-1 combines with J gene TRBJ2-3; D may correspond to TRBD1 or TRBD2 (6 bases each). Germline CDR1 and CDR2: SQVTM and ANQGSEA. This CDR3 is 13 amino acids long. DNA for the CDR3: TGCAGCGCGGGGGCGGGGAGCACAGGTACGCAGTATTTT. Protein: CSAGAGSTGTQYF.

This clonotype was observed a few times. The V and J genes are TRBV10-2 and TRBJ2-5, with no clear D. Trimming left V 0 bases short and J 4 bases short, with 9 bases between. Germline CDR1 reads WSHSY; CDR2 reads SAAADI. The CDR3 spans 14 residues. As DNA, the CDR3 is TGCGCCAGCAGTGAGTCTGGGCAGCTAGAGACCCAGTACTTC. Translated, it gives CASSESGQLETQYF.

This clonotype turned up a few times. This chain joins TRBV6-5 and TRBJ1-4; weak D call: TRBD1 (6 bases). Germline CDR1 reads MNHEY; CDR2 reads SVGAGI. The CDR3 is 15 residues long. Between the trimmed V and J ends, which lost 4 bases and 8 bases, there was a span of 17 bases. The CDR3 is CASSSIGGLGEKLFF. The CDR3 DNA reads as TGTGCCAGCAGTTCCATCGGGGGGCTGGGGGAAAAACTGTTTTTT.

Comments on this clonotype: Since a much larger clone is just one base distant, this may be a read error. This chain joins TRBV4-3 and TRBJ1-2; tentatively, D is TRBD1 (6 bases). The germline V gene encodes CDR1 LGHNA and CDR2 YSLEER. The CDR3 consists of 14 residues. Trimming left V 5 bases short and J 5 bases short, with 15 bases between. The DNA of the CDR3 is TGCGCCAGCAGCTCGTTACAGGGAAGGTATGGCTACACCTTC. Translating it yields CASSSLQGRYGYTF.

This clonotype has a handful of counts. The rearrangement links TRBV11-3 to TRBJ1-1; D possibly corresponds to TRBD1 (5 bases). CDR1 and CDR2 (germline): SGHNT, YENEEA. The CDR3 is 13 residues long. Between the trimmed V and J ends, which lost 5 bases and 7 bases, there was a span of 14 bases. The CDR3 loop is CASSPPGSGEAFF. The CDR3, as DNA: TGTGCCAGCAGCCCCCCAGGGAGTGGTGAAGCTTTCTTT.

There are a few counts of this clonotype. The rearrangement uses TRBV28 and TRBJ2-5; 7 bases fit TRBD2. Germline V gives CDR1 MDHEN, CDR2 SYDVKM. V dropped 4 bases and J dropped 11; count of bases not matched to a gene: 25. The CDR3 loop spans 18 amino acids. DNA for the CDR3: TGTGCCAGCAGTTATCCCCTGGGGCTAGCGGACGCCAACGAAGAGCAGTACTTC. This sequence encodes CASSYPLGLADANEEQYF.

The chain recombines TRBV7-8 with TRBJ1-6, with 7 bases lining up with TRBD1. The ends lost 4 bases at V and 0 bases at J; junction bases unmatched: 6. This CDR3 contains 17 residues. CDR1 and CDR2 from the germline V gene are SGHVS and FQNEAQ. CDR3: CASSSTGRSSYNSPLHF. The CDR3 nucleotides read TGTGCCAGCAGCTCGACAGGGCGTAGCTCCTATAATTCACCCCTCCACTTT.

The rearrangement joins TRBV20-1 to TRBJ2-3, with D possibly TRBD2 on 5 matching bases. V lost 7 bases and J 5 bases, leaving 13 bases between the germline ends. Per the germline V gene, CDR1 is DFQATT and CDR2 is SNEGSKA (reference sequence). The CDR3 extends over 12 amino acids. The CDR3 DNA is TGCAGTGGCATCGGGGTTGGAGATACGCAGTATTTT. Encoded protein: CSGIGVGDTQYF.

This clonotype was seen only a few times. CDR3 sequence reads: CASSPDGGREETQYF. For the CDR3, the DNA is TGTGCCAGCTCACCAGATGGGGGCAGGGAAGAGACCCAGTACTTC. V is TRBV18 and J is TRBJ2-5; possibly TRBD1 for D (6 bases). There are 15 residues in the CDR3. Deletions cut 2 bases from V and 3 bases from J, with 13 bases between. Germline V gives CDR1 KGHSH, CDR2 LQKENI. Full variable domain (outside the CDR3, taken from reference TRBV18 and TRBJ2-5): NAGVMQNPRHLVRRRGQEARLRCSPMKGHSHVYWYRQLPEEGLKFMVYLQKENIIDESGMPKERFSAEFPKEGPSILRIQQVVRGDSAAYFCASSPDGGREETQYFGPGTRLLVL.